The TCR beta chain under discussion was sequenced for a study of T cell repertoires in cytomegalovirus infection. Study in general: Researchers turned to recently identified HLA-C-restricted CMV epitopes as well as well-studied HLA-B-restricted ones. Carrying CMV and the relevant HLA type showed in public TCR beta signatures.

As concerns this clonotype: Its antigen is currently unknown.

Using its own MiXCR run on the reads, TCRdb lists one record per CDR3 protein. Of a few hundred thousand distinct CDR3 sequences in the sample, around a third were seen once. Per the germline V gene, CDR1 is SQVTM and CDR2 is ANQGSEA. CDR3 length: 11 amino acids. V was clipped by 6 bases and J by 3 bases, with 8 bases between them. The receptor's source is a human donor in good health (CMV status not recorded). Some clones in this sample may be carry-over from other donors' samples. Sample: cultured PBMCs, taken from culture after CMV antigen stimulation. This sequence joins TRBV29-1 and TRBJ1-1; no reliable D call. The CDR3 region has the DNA TGCAGCGTACGCCGGGACACTGAAGCTTTCTTT. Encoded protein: CSVRRDTEAFF.